This T cell receptor beta chain was identified in a study of graft-versus-host responses after intestinal transplantation. Whole-study context: In this cohort, recipients had multivisceral, liver-intestinal, or isolated intestinal transplants. Every transplant recipient was induced with anti-thymocyte globulin, then maintained on tacrolimus and steroids for about 3 years. Overall study findings and caveats: Allografts of patients with graft-donor T cell macrochimerism showed high graft-versus-host to host-versus-graft clone ratios. Ileal or blood samples showed some GvH clones first, and such clones were also found in recipient marrow.

Germline CDR1 and CDR2: GTSNPN and SVGIG (reference sequence). The CDR3 totals 17 residues. Trimming took 0 bases from V and 3 from J, leaving 18 bases between them. This clone occurred a few times. Antigen specificity is unknown. Here immunoSEQ multiplex PCR was the method, and the copy in TCRdb shows in-frame clones only, minus some. The table lists more than 9,500 clones, over 60% of them singletons. This chain links TRBV30 with TRBJ1-5; D is perhaps TRBD1 (6 bases). The sample was PBMCs, taken around 530 days after intestinal transplant. This sequence was found in a human patient who received an intestinal transplant, so some T cells may come from the graft donor. CDR3 residues: CAWSVRSAGDYNQPQHF. Written as DNA, the CDR3 is TGTGCCTGGAGTGTACGGTCGGCAGGGGACTACAATCAGCCCCAGCATTTT.